These 18 T cell receptor beta chains share one sample of origin, sequenced in a study of blood T cell repertoires in COVID-19. The repertoire was sequenced with immunoSEQ multiplex PCR; TCRdb's copy has only in-frame clones and lacks some. Of approximately 270,000 clones listed, around 89% are singletons. The sequencing sample was made of peripheral blood. All receptors derive from a man between 25 and 39 years old with acute or convalescent COVID-19.

The J gene is TRBJ2-7, the V gene TRBV5-4, with 7 bases identical to TRBD1. The CDR3 totals 15 residues. In germline, CDR1 is SGHNT, CDR2 YYREEE (reference sequence). V was clipped by 4 bases and J by 2 bases; unmatched bases: 9. CDR3 DNA: TGTGCCAGCAGCCCACCGGGACAGCCAACCTACGAGCAGTACTTC. Translation: CASSPPGQPTYEQYF. Full variable domain (rest looked up from reference TRBV5-4 and TRBJ2-7): ETGVTQSPTHLIKTRGQQVTLRCSSQSGHNTVSWYQQALGQGPQFIFQYYREEENGRGNFPPRFSGLQFPNYSSELNVNALELDDSALYLCASSPPGQPTYEQYFGPGTRLTVT.

The gene calls are TRBV2 and TRBJ2-2, with D possibly TRBD2 on 6 matching bases. Trimming removed 10 bases at V and 7 bases at J, with 13 bases between. The CDR3 extends over 12 amino acids. Germline CDR1 and CDR2: SNHLY and FYNNEI. The CDR3 DNA sequence: TGTGCCATACCTTCCGGGGGCGGGGAGCTGTTTTTT. This encodes CAIPSGGGELFF.

This rearrangement joins TRBV5-4 to TRBJ1-1; no firm D call. Germline lookup yields CDR1 SGHNT and CDR2 YYREEE (reference sequence). V dropped 0 bases and J dropped 9 bases, with 9 bases sitting between them. This CDR3 comprises 12 residues. CDR3 in DNA: TGTGCCAGCAGCTTGGGCGGCGTGCAAGCTTTCTTT. Its translation: CASSLGGVQAFF.

The V and J genes are TRBV18 and TRBJ1-3, with D maybe TRBD1 (6 bases). The V end was cut by 3 bases, the J end by 0 bases, with 12 bases between. Germline CDR1 KGHSH, CDR2 LQKENI. The CDR3 totals 16 residues. CDR3: CASSPRQDPSGNTIYF. The CDR3 bases are TGTGCCAGCTCACCCCGACAGGACCCCTCTGGAAACACCATATATTTT.

The rearrangement uses TRBV19 and TRBJ2-5; D is uncertain. The CDR3 runs to 15 residues. V gave up 1 base and J gave up 2 bases, with 11 bases separating them. The germline CDR1 and CDR2 sequences are LNHDA and SQIVND (reference sequence). The CDR3 bases are TGTGCCAGTAGTATAGTTGGAGCCCTTCAAGAGACCCAGTACTTC. Translation gives CASSIVGALQETQYF.

The chain carries TRBV5-1 and TRBJ2-7, with 9 bases that match TRBD1. The trim removed 4 bases at V and 4 bases at J, leaving 6 bases unmatched. CDR3 length: 14 amino acids. CDR1 is SGHRS, CDR2 YFSETQ, per germline. The CDR3 DNA reads as TGCGCCAGCAGCCTCACGGGACAGGGTTACGAGCAGTACTTC. This encodes CASSLTGQGYEQYF.

There are a few counts of this clone. CDR3 sequence (DNA): TGTGCCAGCAGCGGCGGCGGATTGAACACTGAAGCTTTCTTT. It specifies CASSGGGLNTEAFF. This chain joins TRBV5-8 and TRBJ1-1; D gene ambiguous. Germline CDR1 is SGHTS and CDR2 is YDEGEE. The CDR3 is 14 amino acids. V was trimmed by 4 bases and J by 0 bases, leaving 10 bases between them.

The rearrangement joins TRBV7-9 to TRBJ1-1, with 8 bases lining up with TRBD1. V lost 1 base to trimming and J lost 4 bases; unmatched junction nucleotides: 5. Germline assignment: CDR1 SEHNR and CDR2 FQNEAQ (reference sequence). The CDR3 covers 15 residues. The DNA for the CDR3 is TGTGCCAGCAGCTTAGTCGACAGGGGAGTCACTGAAGCTTTCTTT. It encodes CASSLVDRGVTEAFF.

This chain uses TRBV19 with TRBJ1-3; 10 nucleotides line up with TRBD1. V shed 10 bases and J 6 bases; nucleotides not matched to a gene: 12. This CDR3 is 15 amino acids long. CDR1 is LNHDA, CDR2 SQIVND, per germline (reference sequence). The CDR3 reads CATKKTDRGINTIYF. DNA for the CDR3: TGTGCCACTAAGAAAACGGACAGGGGGATAAACACCATATATTTT.

The chain couples TRBV29-1 to TRBJ1-2, with 7 bases fitting TRBD1. The germline gives CDR1 SQVTM, CDR2 ANQGSEA. The CDR3 is made up of 14 amino acids. Trimming took 3 bases from V and 4 from J; bases not matched to a gene: 8. The CDR3 sequence is CSVDEPGQRYGYTF. CDR3 bases: TGCAGCGTTGACGAACCGGGACAGCGCTATGGCTACACCTTC.

The rearrangement uses TRBV21-1 and TRBJ2-7; the table's D call, TRBD2, was not checked against the DNA. TRBV21-1 is shown as a pseudogene. CDR3 length equals 18 residues. The DNA of the CDR3 is TGTGCCAGCAGCATCGGGGCTAGCGGGGGGCAGCATTCCTACGAGCAGTACTTC. Its translation is CASSIGASGGQHSYEQYF.

The chain links TRBV19 to TRBJ1-4; maybe TRBD1 (5 bases). The CDR3 loop spans 17 amino acids. Trimming removed 9 bases from V and 8 bases from J, with 28 bases in between. Looked up from germline, CDR1 is LNHDA and CDR2 is SQIVND (reference sequence). The CDR3 coding sequence is TGTGCCAGCAACAATGCACTCGGTGGGGGGGTCGGCGAAAAACTGTTTTTT. Translation gives CASNNALGGGVGEKLFF.

This sequence joins TRBV6-2 or TRBV6-3 and TRBJ1-2; tentatively, D is TRBD1 (5 bases). The CDR3 spans 14 residues. V was pared by 0 bases and J by 6 bases, with 11 bases between. Germline assignment: CDR1 MNHEY and CDR2 SVGEGT. CDR3 in DNA: TGTGCCAGCAGTTACTCCCAGGGTGCTAATGGCTACACCTTC. Translating it yields CASSYSQGANGYTF.

The genes are TRBV28 and TRBJ1-5; a weak D match, TRBD1 (5 bases). Germline values: CDR1 MDHEN, CDR2 SYDVKM. CDR3 length equals 14 residues. Trimming left V 5 bases short and J 0 bases short, with 8 bases between. DNA of the CDR3: TGTGCCAGCAGTGCGGGACCTAGCAATCAGCCCCAGCATTTT. Amino acids: CASSAGPSNQPQHF.

The CDR3 sequence is CASSPIWGGVSNQPQHF. CDR3 nucleotides: TGTGCCAGCAGTCCGATCTGGGGAGGGGTTTCTAATCAGCCCCAGCATTTT. The chain couples TRBV27 to TRBJ1-5; TRBD1 might be the D (5 bases). V was shortened by 5 bases and J by 4 bases, with 21 bases between the two germline ends. This CDR3 is built from 17 residues. Germline CDR1 and CDR2: MNHEY and SMNVEV (reference sequence).

This sequence joins TRBV10-1 and TRBJ2-1; the D gene is possibly TRBD2 (5 bases). There are 14 residues in the CDR3. Germline V gene lookup returns CDR1 WNHNN and CDR2 SYGVQD (reference sequence). V lost 5 bases to trimming and J lost 0 bases, with 8 bases between them. CDR3 residues: CASSTADSYNEQFF. The CDR3 DNA follows: TGCGCCAGCAGTACAGCGGACTCCTACAATGAGCAGTTCTTC.

The chain recombines TRBV9 with TRBJ2-7, with 12 bases identical to TRBD1. J gave up 6 bases and V 4 bases, and 17 bases lay outside the gene matches. CDR1 and CDR2 (germline): SGDLS, YYNGEE. This CDR3 contains 18 residues. In DNA form, the CDR3 reads TGTGCCAGCAGCCGTACGACGGGAGGGACAGGGGGCTGGTCCGAGCAGTACTTC. Amino acid sequence: CASSRTTGGTGGWSEQYF.

With respect to this clone: At one end the junction does not follow the germline gene, possibly because of a read error. V is TRBV7-7 and J is TRBJ2-7; no reliable D call. The CDR3 has 13 amino acids. Germline CDR1 SSHAT, CDR2 FNYEAQ (reference sequence). CDR3 region: CASSPADLGEQYF. The DNA for the CDR3 is TGTGCTAGCAGCCCCGCGGATTTGGGCGAGCAGTACTTC.